Each of the 32 T cell receptor beta chains below was sequenced from the same sample in a study of T-cell reconstitution after alpha-beta-depleted transplantation in children. This sample's TCRbeta library carried unique molecular identifier barcodes. MiXCR, applied by TCRdb to the PCR reads, yields one record per CDR3 protein. The top ten hold roughly 13% of the sample, which has 90,000 to 95,000 distinct CDR3 sequences, 9% to 15% seen once. Sample: PBMCs from the stem cell graft donor, taken from the stem cell graft. The origin of the receptors is a human donor who donated a stem cell graft to a child with inherited bone marrow failure.

Many counts were recorded for this clonotype. V is TRBV5-5 and J is TRBJ2-3; weak D call: TRBD1 (5 bases). Between the trimmed V and J ends, which lost 4 bases and 1 base, there was a span of 13 bases. The CDR3 extends over 15 amino acids. Per germline, CDR1 SGHKS and CDR2 YYEKEE (reference sequence). The CDR3 DNA follows: TGTGCCAGCAGCCCCAGGGTTCTTGGCACAGATACGCAGTATTTT. This sequence encodes CASSPRVLGTDTQYF.

V usage is TRBV27 and J usage is TRBJ2-5; TRBD1 aligns across 9 bases. The germline V gene has CDR1 MNHEY and CDR2 SMNVEV (reference sequence). The junction had 9 bases not matched to a gene; V was cut back by 6 bases and J by 4 bases. CDR3 length: 15 amino acids. The CDR3 nucleotides are TGTGCCAGCAGCCGGCAGGGACAGGGTACAGAGACCCAGTACTTC. This sequence encodes CASSRQGQGTETQYF.

This clonotype was seen at least ten times. The chain employs TRBV20-1 and TRBJ2-1; D uncertain. Per the germline V gene, CDR1 is DFQATT and CDR2 is SNEGSKA (reference sequence). V lost 3 bases and J 4 bases, leaving 10 bases between the germline ends. This CDR3 is 13 amino acids long. The CDR3 sequence: CSARGGIYNEQFF. The CDR3 DNA sequence: TGCAGTGCTAGGGGCGGCATATACAATGAGCAGTTCTTC.

J is TRBJ1-5 and V is TRBV4-3; the D gene is possibly TRBD1 (5 bases). V lost 0 bases and J lost 7, with 10 bases in between. The CDR3 spans 14 residues. CDR1 is LGHNA and CDR2 is YSLEER in the germline V gene. CDR3 residues: CASSQDHRSQPQHF. The DNA for the CDR3 is TGCGCCAGCAGCCAAGATCACAGGTCGCAGCCCCAGCATTTT.

This clonotype showed up many times. The chain joins TRBV4-1 to TRBJ1-4; TRBD1 matches at 8 bases. The CDR3 is 16 amino acids. Germline-derived CDR1 and CDR2 are MGHRA and YSYEKL. V was clipped by 4 bases and J by 8 bases; unmatched bases: 12. Written as DNA, the CDR3 is TGCGCCAGCAGCCTTGATCCCTATCGACAGGGGGAAAAACTGTTTTTT. The encoded protein is CASSLDPYRQGEKLFF.

The chain has TRBV11-2 and TRBJ2-1; TRBD2 agrees at 12 bases. The length of the CDR3 is 17 residues. Germline lookup yields CDR1 SGHAT and CDR2 FQNNGV. Unmatched junction bases numbered 5, after V lost 3 bases and J lost 2 bases. In nucleotides, the CDR3 is TGTGCCAGCAGCTTTACCCCTAGCGGGGGGGCCTACAATGAGCAGTTCTTC. It yields the protein CASSFTPSGGAYNEQFF.

Many counts were recorded for this clonotype. The CDR3 region has the DNA TGTGCCAGCAGCCGGGGCCTCTCCTACGAGCAGTACTTC. It yields the protein CASSRGLSYEQYF. J is TRBJ2-7 and V is TRBV6-1; D may match TRBD1 or TRBD2 (5 bases each). The CDR3 loop spans 13 amino acids. Between the trimmed V and J ends, which lost 6 bases and 0 bases, there was a span of 9 bases. CDR1 and CDR2 from the germline V gene are MNHNS and SASEGT.

In this sample, this clonotype turned up many times. The chain joins TRBV5-1 to TRBJ2-6, with D uncertain. The CDR3 contains 15 residues. V gave up 3 bases and J gave up 1 base, with 8 bases separating them. Germline CDR1 SGHRS, CDR2 YFSETQ. In nucleotides, the CDR3 is TGCGCCAGCAGCTCCCGTCCTTCTGGGGCCAACGTCCTGACTTTC. Protein sequence: CASSSRPSGANVLTF.

This clonotype was observed many times. The chain uses TRBV7-2 and TRBJ2-3, with D maybe TRBD2 (5 bases). CDR1 is SGHTA, CDR2 FQGNSA, per germline. The CDR3 runs to 16 residues. V gave up 1 base and J gave up 8 bases, with 19 bases separating them. The chain's CDR3 is CASSLGLLGPEITQYF. The CDR3 coding sequence is TGTGCCAGCAGCTTAGGGTTACTAGGACCAGAGATTACGCAGTATTTT.

The chain carries TRBV4-3 and TRBJ2-7, with D perhaps TRBD1 (6 bases). CDR3 length equals 15 residues. Germline CDR1 reads LGHNA; CDR2 reads YSLEER. The V end was cut by 1 base, the J end by 3 bases, with 13 bases between. Here the CDR3 reads CASSQGSTGGYEQYF. CDR3 in DNA: TGCGCCAGCAGCCAAGGATCGACAGGAGGCTACGAGCAGTACTTC.

This clonotype came up many times. The V call is TRBV9, the J call TRBJ2-7, with 7 nucleotides matching TRBD2. J was trimmed by 0 bases and V by 0 bases; bases with no gene match: 3. From germline, CDR1 is SGDLS and CDR2 YYNGEE. CDR3 length: 15 residues. The CDR3 is CASSVDPSGSYEQYF. CDR3 nucleotides: TGTGCCAGCAGCGTAGACCCTAGCGGCTCCTACGAGCAGTACTTC. Full variable domain (missing parts from reference TRBV9 and TRBJ2-7): DSGVTQTPKHLITATGQRVTLRCSPRSGDLSVYWYQQSLDQGLQFLIQYYNGEERAKGNILERFSAQQFPDLHSELNLSSLELGDSALYFCASSVDPSGSYEQYFGPGTRLTVT.

Many counts were recorded for this clonotype. The chain combines TRBV12-3 or TRBV12-4 with TRBJ2-1; TRBD1 might be the D (5 bases). The ends were cut back, 2 bases at V and 4 bases at J, with 9 bases in the middle. The CDR3 has 14 residues. The CDR3: CASSLTGRYNEQFF. The DNA of the CDR3 is TGTGCCAGCAGTTTAACAGGCCGATACAATGAGCAGTTCTTC.

The chain has TRBV9 and TRBJ2-1; 11 positions agree with TRBD2. CDR1 is SGDLS, CDR2 YYNGEE, per germline. The trim removed 0 bases at V and 5 bases at J, leaving 7 bases unmatched. This CDR3 spans 17 amino acids. This CDR3 is CASSVAQTSGTDNEQFF. CDR3 coding DNA: TGTGCCAGCAGCGTAGCTCAGACTAGCGGGACAGACAATGAGCAGTTCTTC.

To note about this clonotype: A much larger clone differs by one base, so this may be a read error. The rearrangement links TRBV13 to TRBJ2-1; D is perhaps TRBD2 (6 bases). The CDR3 consists of 16 residues. Looked up from germline, CDR1 is PRHDT and CDR2 is FYEKMQ (reference sequence). V gave up 4 bases and J gave up 3 bases, with 16 bases separating them. Here the CDR3 DNA reads TGTGCCAGCAGCTCGGGACTCCTAAGCTTCTACAATGAGCAGTTCTTC. The encoded protein is CASSSGLLSFYNEQFF.

This clonotype was seen at least ten times. The gene calls are TRBV5-1 and TRBJ1-1; D is uncertain. This CDR3 has 16 amino acids. Per germline, CDR1 SGHRS and CDR2 YFSETQ. Trimming removed 0 bases at V and 5 bases at J, with 17 bases between. The CDR3 reads CASSLDDRVYKTEAFF. The CDR3 region has the DNA TGCGCCAGCAGCTTGGATGATCGGGTTTATAAGACTGAAGCTTTCTTT.

The CDR3 DNA sequence: TGTGCCTGGAGTCCTTCGGACTGGCTGGCTTTCTTT. This translates into CAWSPSDWLAFF. This chain joins TRBV30 and TRBJ1-1; D is unresolved. The V end lost 2 bases, the J end lost 11 bases, and 15 bases lay between the germline ends. Germline loops: CDR1 GTSNPN, CDR2 SVGIG (reference sequence). The CDR3 runs to 12 residues. The whole variable domain, remainder taken from reference TRBV30 and TRBJ1-1, is SQTIHQWPATLVQPVGSPLSLECTVEGTSNPNLYWYRQAAGRGLQLLFYSVGIGQISSEVPQNLSASRPQDRQFILSSKKLLLSDSGFYLCAWSPSDWLAFFGQGTRLTVV.

J is TRBJ2-1 and V is TRBV19; 8 bases line up with TRBD2. The junction had 13 bases not matched to a gene; V was cut back by 6 bases and J by 9 bases. Looked up from germline, CDR1 is LNHDA and CDR2 is SQIVND (reference sequence). The CDR3 runs 15 residues. The CDR3 region is CASRAGERSLSEQFF. In DNA, the CDR3 is TGTGCCAGTAGAGCGGGAGAAAGGAGCTTAAGTGAGCAGTTCTTC. Together with reference TRBV19 and TRBJ2-1, the CDR3 gives the full variable domain: DGGITQSPKYLFRKEGQNVTLSCEQNLNHDAMYWYRQDPGQGLRLIYYSQIVNDFQKGDIAEGYSVSREKKESFPLTVTSAQKNPTAFYLCASRAGERSLSEQFFGPGTRLTVL.

At least ten counts were recorded for this clonotype. V and J are TRBV6-1 and TRBJ2-7; D unresolved. There are 15 residues in the CDR3. With 8 bases removed from V and 7 bases from J, the gap between germline ends came to 24 bases. CDR1 and CDR2 (germline): MNHNS, SASEGT. The CDR3 region has the DNA TGTGCCAGCTCCCTCTCGACTGACGATTTGAATGAGCAGTACTTC. Its translation: CASSLSTDDLNEQYF.

This clonotype has ten or more counts. The chain employs TRBV7-9 and TRBJ2-1; possible D gene TRBD2, 6 bases. With 5 bases removed from V and 10 bases from J, the gap between germline ends came to 15 bases. Germline V gene data show CDR1 as SEHNR and CDR2 as FQNEAQ (reference sequence). CDR3 length: 13 amino acids. CDR3 sequence reads: CASSLPGSGEQFF. The CDR3 bases are TGTGCCAGCAGCCTCCCCGGGAGCGGGGAGCAGTTCTTC.

This clonotype was counted ten times or more. CDR3 amino acids: CASSAWTGNYGYTF. The CDR3 DNA is TGTGCCAGCTCAGCATGGACAGGAAACTATGGCTACACCTTC. The chain joins TRBV18 to TRBJ1-2; 7 nucleotides line up with TRBD1. The junction had 5 bases not matched to a gene; V was cut back by 5 bases and J by 2 bases. CDR3 length: 14 residues. Germline V gives CDR1 KGHSH, CDR2 LQKENI.

This clonotype was counted ten times or more. The rearrangement links TRBV6-5 to TRBJ2-3, with 8 bases lining up with TRBD2. CDR1 is MNHEY, CDR2 SVGAGI, per germline. The CDR3 consists of 15 residues. Trimming at V came to 6 bases and at J to 6 bases, leaving 11 bases not matched to a gene. The CDR3 spells CASSLLGGAGDTQYF. The CDR3 DNA is TGTGCCAGCAGCCTCCTCGGGGGGGCCGGGGATACGCAGTATTTT.

The chain employs TRBV7-8 and TRBJ2-5, with 15 bases fitting TRBD2. The CDR3 totals 17 residues. With 3 bases clipped from V and 6 bases from J, the junction kept 8 bases outside the gene matches. Germline V CDR1 and CDR2: SGHVS, FQNEAQ. CDR3 bases: TGTGCCAGCAGCTTTACTATCGGACTAGCGGGAGGGAAGACCCAGTACTTC. Protein product: CASSFTIGLAGGKTQYF.

The sample holds many counts of this clonotype. At one end, the junction sequence differs from germline, possibly due to a read error. The rearrangement uses TRBV9 and TRBJ1-5; 12 bases line up with TRBD1. The germline gives CDR1 SGDLS, CDR2 YYNGEE. The CDR3 length is 15 residues. DNA for the CDR3: TGTGCCAGCAGCCCCGGGACAGGGGGCAACCAGCCCCAGCATTTT. Its translation is CASSPGTGGNQPQHF.

This clonotype has ten or more counts. This chain links TRBV7-2 with TRBJ2-1, with D perhaps being TRBD1 or TRBD2 (5 bases each). The germline V gene encodes CDR1 SGHTA and CDR2 FQGNSA. This CDR3 is 17 amino acids long. V dropped 1 base and J dropped 0 bases, with 13 bases sitting between them. CDR3 DNA: TGTGCCAGCAGCTTAGTTGGGACGGTTAGCTCCTACAATGAGCAGTTCTTC. The encoded protein is CASSLVGTVSSYNEQFF.

The sample holds many counts of this clonotype. The gene calls are TRBV27 and TRBJ2-1; 11 bases line up with TRBD2. The germline V gene encodes CDR1 MNHEY and CDR2 SMNVEV (reference sequence). The V segment lost 4 bases and the J segment 4 bases; nucleotides outside the gene matches: 6. CDR3 length equals 16 residues. The CDR3 protein is CASSSTSGSWYNEQFF. Here the CDR3 DNA reads TGTGCCAGCAGTTCTACTAGCGGGAGTTGGTACAATGAGCAGTTCTTC.

This chain connects TRBV7-9 to TRBJ2-5; D unresolved. Per the germline V gene, CDR1 is SEHNR and CDR2 is FQNEAQ (reference sequence). Trimming stripped 0 bases from V and 0 bases from J, with 5 bases between. The CDR3 extends over 14 amino acids. The CDR3 region is CASSLAPNQETQYF. The CDR3 DNA sequence: TGTGCCAGCAGCTTAGCTCCCAACCAAGAGACCCAGTACTTC.

This clonotype was seen ten or more times. DNA of the CDR3: TGTGCCAGTAGTCCCACGGGTTGGTCCTACAATGAGCAGTTCTTC. Translating it yields CASSPTGWSYNEQFF. The gene calls are TRBV19 and TRBJ2-1; no definite D call. CDR1 and CDR2 (germline): LNHDA, SQIVND (reference sequence). The CDR3 consists of 15 residues. V shed 5 bases and J shed 1 base, with 12 bases lying between them. The variable domain in full, completed from reference TRBV19 and TRBJ2-1, reads DGGITQSPKYLFRKEGQNVTLSCEQNLNHDAMYWYRQDPGQGLRLIYYSQIVNDFQKGDIAEGYSVSREKKESFPLTVTSAQKNPTAFYLCASSPTGWSYNEQFFGPGTRLTVL.

This clonotype was seen ten or more times. V gene TRBV7-9 combines with J gene TRBJ1-2, with TRBD1 identical over 9 bases. The CDR3 contains 14 residues. CDR1 is SEHNR and CDR2 is FQNEAQ in the germline V gene (reference sequence). Losses at the gene ends were 3 bases for V and 5 bases for J; bases not matched to a gene: 4. Here the CDR3 DNA reads TGTGCCAGCAGCTTGCTGACAGGGGGGTATGGCTACACCTTC. It is translated as CASSLLTGGYGYTF.

This clonotype was counted at least ten times. This chain connects TRBV19 to TRBJ1-1, with a tentative D call TRBD1 (5 bases). The CDR3 sequence is 13 residues long. Trimming shortened V by 3 bases and J by 5 bases, and 10 bases separated the two germline ends. In germline, CDR1 is LNHDA, CDR2 SQIVND (reference sequence). CDR3 residues: CASSIVPGTEAFF. As DNA, the CDR3 is TGTGCCAGTAGTATTGTCCCAGGGACTGAAGCTTTCTTT.

This clonotype was seen more than once but under ten times. The genes are TRBV5-6 and TRBJ2-7, with D possibly being TRBD2 (6 bases). The CDR3 is 16 residues long. Germline values: CDR1 SGHDT, CDR2 YYEEEE. The ends were cut back, 4 bases at V and 0 bases at J, with 17 bases in the middle. This chain's CDR3 is CASSQGRGLLSYEQYF. The CDR3 DNA sequence: TGTGCCAGCAGCCAAGGTCGAGGACTACTCTCCTACGAGCAGTACTTC.

This clonotype was recorded at least ten times. The V gene is TRBV7-3, the J gene TRBJ2-2; possibly TRBD2 for D (6 bases). The CDR3 spans 13 residues. Trimming cost V 2 bases and J 6 bases, with 7 bases left between them. Germline V CDR1 and CDR2: SGHTA, FQGTGA. The CDR3 bases are TGTGCCAGCAGCTTATGGGGGGCCGGGGAGCTGTTTTTT. It is translated as CASSLWGAGELFF.

The sample holds a few counts of this clonotype. The chain links TRBV7-2 to TRBJ1-1; the D is unclear. The germline V and J ends were trimmed by 5 bases and 3 bases, with 16 bases remaining between them. Germline V gene data show CDR1 as SGHTA and CDR2 as FQGNSA. This CDR3 contains 15 residues. In DNA form, the CDR3 reads TGTGCCAGCAGCCCATACGGGAGGTCTGACACTGAAGCTTTCTTT. Protein: CASSPYGRSDTEAFF.